One sample yielded the 22 T cell receptor beta chains listed below, sequenced in a study of OX40 agonist ivuxolimab in advanced cancers. The method was immunoSEQ multiplex PCR; TCRdb's version includes in-frame clones alone and lacks a portion of them. The data contain about 64,000 clones, 70% to 90% of them seen just once; the ten biggest clones take up 3%. Sequencing was performed on CD4+ or CD8+ T cells sorted from blood, taken in a trial of the OX40 agonist ivuxolimab. The origin of the receptors is an adult with an advanced solid tumor such as melanoma, head and neck, liver or kidney cancer.

This chain links TRBV28 with TRBJ2-3; D might be TRBD1 (6 bases). CDR1 is MDHEN and CDR2 is SYDVKM in the germline V gene. The CDR3 loop spans 15 amino acids. The V gene lost 3 bases and the J gene lost 5 bases, with 15 bases spanning the gap. CDR3 region: CASSFQTGGGDTQYF. CDR3 coding DNA: TGTGCCAGCAGTTTCCAGACAGGAGGAGGAGATACGCAGTATTTT.

The chain employs TRBV21-1 and TRBJ1-4. TRBV21-1 is a recognized pseudogene. The CDR3 consists of 15 residues. In nucleotides, the CDR3 is TGTGCCAGCAGCAAAGCCCCAGAGGGGAATGAAAAACTGTTTTTT. This sequence encodes CASSKAPEGNEKLFF.

This chain joins TRBV11-2 and TRBJ2-3; D is uncertain. Trimming cost V 5 bases and J 11 bases, with 17 bases left between them. CDR1 is SGHAT and CDR2 is FQNNGV in the germline V gene. This CDR3 is built from 13 residues. CDR3 sequence: CASSRDRQDLQYF. The CDR3 coding sequence is TGTGCCAGCAGCCGTGACCGTCAAGACTTGCAGTATTTT.

The gene calls are TRBV10-1 and TRBJ2-3; 7 bases are a match to TRBD1. Germline CDR1 reads WNHNN; CDR2 reads SYGVQD (reference sequence). The length of the CDR3 is 18 residues. The V gene end was trimmed by 1 base and the J gene end by 3 bases; junction bases not matched to a gene: 13. The DNA of the CDR3 is TGCGCCAGCAGTGAGTGGAGGACCCAGGGGGATGGGACAGATACGCAGTATTTT. Translation gives CASSEWRTQGDGTDTQYF.

The J gene is TRBJ2-2, the V gene TRBV6-6, with no clear D. Trimming removed 7 bases from V and 3 bases from J, with 12 bases in between. Germline assignment: CDR1 MNHNY and CDR2 SVGAGI (reference sequence). This CDR3 region has 14 residues. The chain's CDR3 is CASMSTYDTGELFF. DNA for the CDR3: TGTGCCAGCATGTCGACCTACGACACCGGGGAGCTGTTTTTT.

The chain recombines TRBV28 with TRBJ2-1, with 8 nucleotides matching TRBD2. The germline V gene encodes CDR1 MDHEN and CDR2 SYDVKM. V shed 5 bases, J shed 9 bases, and the junction held 12 bases outside the gene matches. This CDR3 is built from 15 residues. The CDR3 is CASSPPAGAVSEQFF. In nucleotides, the CDR3 is TGTGCCAGCAGTCCACCAGCGGGAGCAGTAAGTGAGCAGTTCTTC.

This chain links TRBV7-3 with TRBJ2-6, with D tentatively TRBD2 (6 bases). Germline CDR1 reads SGHTA; CDR2 reads FQGTGA. V shed 3 bases and J shed 2 bases, with 11 bases lying between them. This CDR3 spans 16 amino acids. The CDR3 coding sequence is TGTGCCAGCAGCTTGGACGGGGGAGCTGGGGCCAACGTCCTGACTTTC. Its translation is CASSLDGGAGANVLTF. Using reference TRBV7-3 and TRBJ2-6 for the parts outside the CDR3, the full variable domain is GAGVSQTPSNKVTEKGKYVELRCDPISGHTALYWYRQSLGQGPEFLIYFQGTGAADDSGLPNDRFFAVRPEGSVSTLKIQRTERGDSAVYLCASSLDGGAGANVLTFGAGSRLTVL.

The rearrangement uses TRBV7-2 and TRBJ1-5; D possibly corresponds to TRBD1 (6 bases). CDR3 length: 15 residues. The V gene's germline CDR1 is SGHTA and CDR2 FQGNSA. Trimming removed 6 bases at V and 1 base at J, with 13 bases between. This CDR3 reads CASSTGRGSNQPQHF. The CDR3 nucleotides are TGTGCCAGCAGTACAGGTAGGGGGAGCAATCAGCCCCAGCATTTT.

V gene TRBV28 combines with J gene TRBJ2-5, with 8 bases aligning to TRBD2. This CDR3 has 15 residues. In germline, CDR1 is MDHEN, CDR2 SYDVKM. With V trimmed by 5 bases and J by 2 bases, 7 bases remained unmatched. CDR3 in amino acids: CASSTPGGGQETQYF. CDR3 DNA sequence: TGTGCCAGCAGTACCCCCGGGGGGGGACAAGAGACCCAGTACTTC.

This chain uses TRBV5-1 with TRBJ2-5; D possibly corresponds to TRBD1 (5 bases). The CDR3 has 13 amino acids. Germline V lookup: CDR1 SGHRS, CDR2 YFSETQ. Trimming took 6 bases from V and 0 from J, leaving 9 bases between them. CDR3 loop: CASKTVYQETQYF. CDR3 nucleotides: TGCGCCAGCAAGACAGTGTACCAAGAGACCCAGTACTTC.

This rearrangement joins TRBV2 to TRBJ1-2; D gene uncertain. The germline V and J ends were trimmed by 7 bases and 2 bases, with 11 bases remaining between them. Per the germline V gene, CDR1 is SNHLY and CDR2 is FYNNEI. CDR3 length equals 13 residues. The chain's CDR3 is CASKANSNYGYTF. CDR3 DNA: TGTGCCAGCAAGGCTAATTCAAACTATGGCTACACCTTC.

J is TRBJ1-5 and V is TRBV9, with a possible D match to TRBD1 (6 bases). Looked up from germline, CDR1 is SGDLS and CDR2 is YYNGEE. This CDR3 has 15 amino acids. Trimming stripped 0 bases from V and 3 bases from J, with 10 bases between. The CDR3 loop reads CASSVAGEFNQPQHF. The CDR3 DNA sequence: TGTGCCAGCAGCGTAGCAGGGGAGTTCAATCAGCCCCAGCATTTT.

Only a few counts were recorded for this clone. In DNA form, the CDR3 reads TGTGCCAGCAGCACCGACCTGACCGGGGAGCTGTTTTTT. Translation: CASSTDLTGELFF. The chain combines TRBV9 with TRBJ2-2; D not certain. Germline loops: CDR1 SGDLS, CDR2 YYNGEE. The germline V and J ends were trimmed by 4 bases and 5 bases, with 9 bases remaining between them. CDR3 length equals 13 residues. Using reference TRBV9 and TRBJ2-2 for the parts outside the CDR3, the full variable domain is DSGVTQTPKHLITATGQRVTLRCSPRSGDLSVYWYQQSLDQGLQFLIQYYNGEERAKGNILERFSAQQFPDLHSELNLSSLELGDSALYFCASSTDLTGELFFGEGSRLTVL.

The V gene is TRBV10-3, the J gene TRBJ1-2, with D perhaps TRBD1 (5 bases). Between the trimmed V and J ends, which lost 4 bases and 2 bases, there was a span of 11 bases. This CDR3 contains 14 residues. CDR1 is ENHRY and CDR2 is SYGVKD in the germline V gene. The CDR3 DNA sequence: TGTGCCATCAGTGTGGCGGGGGGGAACTATGGCTACACCTTC. This translates into CAISVAGGNYGYTF.

This rearrangement joins TRBV18 to TRBJ1-5; TRBD1 might be the D (5 bases). This CDR3 is 13 amino acids long. V lost 3 bases and J lost 11, with 14 bases in between. CDR1 and CDR2 from the germline V gene are KGHSH and LQKENI. Here the CDR3 reads CASSPGRSGTQHF. In DNA form, the CDR3 reads TGTGCCAGCTCACCGGGACGGTCGGGGACCCAGCATTTT.

This clone was seen once. The rearrangement joins TRBV5-1 to TRBJ2-1, with 9 bases fitting TRBD2. The CDR3 is 17 residues long. The germline V gene encodes CDR1 SGHRS and CDR2 YFSETQ. Germline trimming cut 5 bases from V and 10 bases from J; bases unmatched to any gene: 19. The CDR3 loop is CASRATVLSGGREEQFF. The CDR3, as DNA: TGCGCCAGCAGGGCCACCGTTTTGAGCGGGGGGCGGGAAGAGCAGTTCTTC.

The gene calls are TRBV7-2 and TRBJ2-7, with D tentatively TRBD1 or TRBD2 (5 bases each). The CDR3 is 14 residues long. Germline loops: CDR1 SGHTA, CDR2 FQGNSA. V gave up 5 bases and J gave up 2 bases, with 13 bases separating them. As DNA, the CDR3 is TGTGCCAGCAGCAACCGGGACGGCACCTACGAGCAGTACTTC. It is translated as CASSNRDGTYEQYF.

This rearrangement joins TRBV6-6 to TRBJ2-3; D gene ambiguous. Germline CDR1 reads MNHNY; CDR2 reads SVGAGI (reference sequence). The CDR3 loop spans 13 amino acids. Trimming took 7 bases from V and 0 from J, leaving 8 bases between them. CDR3 DNA sequence: TGTGCCAGCATCCGCGCCAGCACAGATACGCAGTATTTT. Translating gives CASIRASTDTQYF.

The chain combines TRBV7-2 with TRBJ2-5; D gene ambiguous. The CDR3 is made up of 13 amino acids. The V gene lost 1 base and the J gene lost 5 bases, with 8 bases spanning the gap. CDR1 SGHTA and CDR2 FQGNSA come from the germline V gene. The CDR3 DNA is TGTGCCAGCAGCTTAGGACATTCCGAGACCCAGTACTTC. Amino acids: CASSLGHSETQYF.

The gene calls are TRBV5-4 and TRBJ2-7, with D unclear. V lost 4 bases, J lost 0 bases, and 11 bases lay in between. The CDR3 covers 14 residues. Germline CDR1 reads SGHNT; CDR2 reads YYREEE (reference sequence). CDR3 nucleotides: TGTGCCAGCAGCCCTACCCGGCTCTCCTACGAGCAGTACTTC. Residues: CASSPTRLSYEQYF.

The J gene is TRBJ2-7, the V gene TRBV14; a possible D gene is TRBD2 (6 bases). The CDR3 loop spans 18 amino acids. V gave up 0 bases and J gave up 0 bases, with 18 bases separating them. Germline CDR1 and CDR2: SGHDN and FVKESK. CDR3 coding DNA: TGTGCCAGCAGCCAAGATGGCCCCTCGGCGGGGCACTCCTACGAGCAGTACTTC. It yields the protein CASSQDGPSAGHSYEQYF.

This rearrangement joins TRBV19 to TRBJ2-7; TRBD1 agrees at 9 bases. This CDR3 is 16 amino acids long. After removal of 3 bases from V and 3 bases from J, the junction contained 9 bases not matched to a gene. Per the germline V gene, CDR1 is LNHDA and CDR2 is SQIVND (reference sequence). Here the CDR3 DNA reads TGTGCCAGTAGTATCCTTCCGGGACAGGGAGGCTACGAGCAGTACTTC. As protein: CASSILPGQGGYEQYF.